This passage covers 15 T cell receptor beta chains from one sample sequenced in a study of blood T cell repertoires in COVID-19. Profiling relied on immunoSEQ multiplex PCR, and the TCRdb table lists in-frame clones only, not all of them. The sample holds some 140,000 clones, about 73% seen once. Sequenced input: peripheral blood. These receptors originate from an elderly man with acute or convalescent COVID-19.

J is TRBJ1-5 and V is TRBV6-5; TRBD1 is a possible D gene (6 bases). Germline lookup yields CDR1 MNHEY and CDR2 SVGAGI. The CDR3 is made up of 14 amino acids. The V end was cut by 6 bases, the J end by 5 bases, with 14 bases between. Here the CDR3 reads CASRVTGSYQPQHF. As DNA, the CDR3 is TGTGCCAGCAGAGTAACAGGGTCATATCAGCCCCAGCATTTT.

The chain couples TRBV10-2 to TRBJ1-1; 8 positions match TRBD1. The germline V gene has CDR1 WSHSY and CDR2 SAAADI. The CDR3 has 16 amino acids. V shed 2 bases and J 0 bases; nucleotides not matched to a gene: 5. In DNA form, the CDR3 reads TGCGCCAGCAGTGAGCCGAGGGACAGGTTGAACACTGAAGCTTTCTTT. Amino acids: CASSEPRDRLNTEAFF.

The chain combines TRBV28 with TRBJ1-1, with TRBD1 matching over 9 bases. V lost 5 bases and J lost 6; bases outside the gene matches: 7. In germline, CDR1 is MDHEN, CDR2 SYDVKM. This CDR3 has 14 residues. The CDR3 DNA sequence: TGTGCCAGCAGTCTACAGGGGGCACTCGCTGAAGCTTTCTTT. Encoded protein: CASSLQGALAEAFF.

The V gene is TRBV18, the J gene TRBJ2-5; no clear D. This CDR3 contains 13 residues. Germline V CDR1 and CDR2: KGHSH, LQKENI. Trimming took off 6 bases at V and 10 bases at J, with 18 bases between the two ends. CDR3 bases: TGTGCCAGCTCTCGCGGCAACCCAAGGAGCCAGTACTTC. It specifies CASSRGNPRSQYF.

The rearrangement joins TRBV10-3 to TRBJ1-5; D gene unclear. This CDR3 region has 13 residues. V lost 4 bases and J lost 4, with 8 bases in between. The germline V gene has CDR1 ENHRY and CDR2 SYGVKD. This CDR3 reads CAISATDNQPQHF. CDR3 in DNA: TGTGCCATCAGTGCCACAGATAATCAGCCCCAGCATTTT.

V is TRBV4-1 and J is TRBJ1-1; 7 nucleotides line up with TRBD1. Germline V gene sequence: CDR1 MGHRA, CDR2 YSYEKL. This CDR3 is built from 15 residues. J gave up 5 bases and V 4 bases, and 10 bases lay outside the gene matches. The CDR3 loop is CASSPLRQGRTEAFF. CDR3 bases: TGCGCCAGCAGCCCGTTGAGACAGGGTAGGACTGAAGCTTTCTTT.

This chain connects TRBV9 to TRBJ1-1, with D possibly TRBD1 on 5 matching bases. V was trimmed by 3 bases and J by 10 bases, leaving 13 bases between them. The germline gives CDR1 SGDLS, CDR2 YYNGEE. The CDR3 consists of 12 residues. The chain's CDR3 is CASSGWSQGAFF. The CDR3 nucleotides read TGTGCCAGCAGCGGCTGGTCTCAGGGAGCTTTCTTT.

The chain links TRBV15 to TRBJ2-3, with TRBD1 matching 7 bases. The V gene end was trimmed by 3 bases and the J gene end by 0 bases; junction bases not matched to a gene: 12. CDR1 is LNHNV, CDR2 YYDKDF, per germline (reference sequence). The CDR3 contains 18 residues. CDR3: CATSSYTRQGSSTDTQYF. CDR3 in DNA: TGTGCCACCAGCAGCTATACCCGACAGGGCTCTAGCACAGATACGCAGTATTTT. Full variable domain (missing parts from reference TRBV15 and TRBJ2-3): DAMVIQNPRYQVTQFGKPVTLSCSQTLNHNVMYWYQQKSSQAPKLLFHYYDKDFNNEADTPDNFQSRRPNTSFCFLDIRSPGLGDTAMYLCATSSYTRQGSSTDTQYFGPGTRLTVL.

The chain recombines TRBV4-2 with TRBJ1-3; the D gene is possibly TRBD1 (6 bases). This CDR3 has 16 residues. V shed 0 bases and J shed 0 bases, with 9 bases lying between them. Looked up from germline, CDR1 is LGHNA and CDR2 is YNFKEQ. The CDR3 coding sequence is TGTGCCAGCAGCCAAGATAGGACAGTCTCTGGAAACACCATATATTTT. Protein sequence: CASSQDRTVSGNTIYF.

V is TRBV5-6 and J is TRBJ2-1; 8 nucleotides align to TRBD2. This CDR3 spans 16 amino acids. V lost 0 bases to trimming and J lost 2 bases; unmatched junction nucleotides: 4. The V gene's germline CDR1 is SGHDT and CDR2 YYEEEE. The CDR3 coding sequence is TGTGCCAGCAGCTTGGTAACGGGGGGGCCCTACAATGAGCAGTTCTTC. It encodes CASSLVTGGPYNEQFF.

The rearrangement links TRBV10-3 to TRBJ2-5; tentative D call: TRBD1 (5 bases). The length of the CDR3 is 13 residues. From germline, CDR1 is ENHRY and CDR2 SYGVKD. V was pared by 4 bases and J by 5 bases, with 11 bases between. This CDR3 is CAISVGRAETQYF. CDR3 bases: TGTGCCATCAGTGTCGGCAGGGCGGAGACCCAGTACTTC.

V usage is TRBV10-3 and J usage is TRBJ1-1; TRBD1 aligns across 7 bases. With 7 bases clipped from V and 1 base from J, the junction kept 6 bases outside the gene matches. CDR3 length: 14 amino acids. Germline V gene lookup returns CDR1 ENHRY and CDR2 SYGVKD. The CDR3 region is CAIIQGVENTEAFF. CDR3 DNA: TGTGCCATCATCCAGGGGGTCGAGAACACTGAAGCTTTCTTT.

This clone was counted between two and nine times. V and J are TRBV7-9 and TRBJ2-3; D remains unclear. V gave up 1 base and J gave up 2 bases, with 10 bases separating them. Germline V gene data show CDR1 as SEHNR and CDR2 as FQNEAQ (reference sequence). This CDR3 region has 15 residues. The CDR3 coding sequence is TGTGCCAGCAGCTTAGGATGGCAGAACACAGATACGCAGTATTTT. Translation gives CASSLGWQNTDTQYF.

This chain uses TRBV27 with TRBJ2-3; possibly TRBD1 for D (6 bases). The CDR3 length is 13 residues. Trimming removed 3 bases at V and 5 bases at J, with 9 bases between. CDR1 and CDR2 (germline): MNHEY, SMNVEV (reference sequence). The CDR3 here is CASSFSRGDTQYF. For the CDR3, the DNA is TGTGCCAGCAGTTTCTCCAGGGGAGATACGCAGTATTTT.

The gene calls are TRBV28 and TRBJ1-2; TRBD1 agrees at 7 bases. The CDR3 is 14 residues long. In germline, CDR1 is MDHEN, CDR2 SYDVKM. V shed 2 bases and J 4 bases; nucleotides not matched to a gene: 4. CDR3 residues: CASSLVQGGYGYTF. In DNA form, the CDR3 reads TGTGCCAGCAGTTTAGTGCAGGGGGGCTATGGCTACACCTTC.